Listed below are T cell receptor beta chains from one sample, sequenced in a study of cytomegalovirus exposure and HLA in healthy donors. Profiling relied on immunoSEQ multiplex PCR, and the TCRdb table lists in-frame clones only, not all of them. The table has under 350,000 clones, approximately 83% seen once; the top ten hold over 0.95%. The source material was PBMCs. These receptors came from a woman in her late teens or twenties in good health and CMV-seronegative. CDR3s include the opening cysteine and the closing phenylalanine or tryptophan. The D gene is left open where the match is weak. Clone size is stated in some rows and not others, as once, few, many or a class when expanded.

>TRBJ2-2|NA|TRBV27|NA
TGTGCCAGCAGTTTCCTAGACTTTGCGAACACCGGGGAGCTGTTTTTT
CASSFLDFANTGELFF
>TRBJ1-2|NA|TRBV6-5|NA
TGTGCCAGCAGTTACGTAACAGGGATGGGTGGCTACACCTTC
CASSYVTGMGGYTF
>TRBJ1-2|NA|TRBV4-3|many
TGCGCCAGCAGCCAATCCTACGGGGGTGGCGATGGCTACACCTTC
CASSQSYGGGDGYTF
>TRBJ1-1|TRBD1|TRBV7-3|NA
TGTGCCAGCAGCTTAGCCCCTGGGACAGGGAACATCGGAGCTTTCTTT
CASSLAPGTGNIGAFF
>TRBJ1-5|NA|TRBV11-2|NA
TGTGCCAGCAGCTCCAGGGGTAATAGCAATCAGCCCCAGCATTTT
CASSSRGNSNQPQHF
>TRBJ1-2|NA|TRBV4-3|NA
TGCGCCAGCAGCCAAGACTTAATCGAGGAGGGGAACTATGGCTACACCTTC
CASSQDLIEEGNYGYTF
>TRBJ1-1|NA|TRBV10-3|NA
TGTGCCATTACTCCAGGGGACATGAACACTGAAGCTTTCTTT
CAITPGDMNTEAFF
>TRBJ1-2|TRBD1|TRBV5-6|NA
TGTGCCAGCAGCTTGGGGACAGGGACCTATGGCTACACCTTC
CASSLGTGTYGYTF
>TRBJ2-3|TRBD2|TRBV11-2|NA
TGTGCCAGCAGCTTAGGGCTAGCGGGACGTTCTGCAGATACGCAGTATTTT
CASSLGLAGRSADTQYF
>TRBJ2-7|NA|TRBV19|NA
TGTGCCAGTAGTATTGAGGGCACAGGGAAGGGCGCCTACGAGCAGTACTTC
CASSIEGTGKGAYEQYF
>TRBJ2-5|TRBD1|TRBV23-1|NA
TGCGCCGACCGGGACAGACGAGAAGAGACCCAGTACTTC
CADRDRREETQYF
>TRBJ2-2|NA|TRBV6-5|NA
TGTGCCAGCTCTCCCGGGGGAGTCAATACCGGGGAGCTGTTTTTT
CASSPGGVNTGELFF
>TRBJ2-7|NA|TRBV4-3|NA
TGCGCCAGCAGCCAAGTAAGGGACACCTCCTACGAGCAGTACTTC
CASSQVRDTSYEQYF
>TRBJ2-7|TRBD1|TRBV11-2|NA
TGTGCCAGCACTCGGACAGGGTCCTACGAGCAGTACTTC
CASTRTGSYEQYF
>TRBJ2-1|TRBD2|TRBV30|NA
TGTGCCTCCAAGGTCGGGAGGGCCTACAATGAGCAGTTCTTC
CASKVGRAYNEQFF
>TRBJ1-1|NA|TRBV10-1|NA
TGCGCCACCTCTCAGGGGTATGCCACTGAAGCTTTCTTT
CATSQGYATEAFF
>TRBJ1-2|TRBD1|TRBV7-9|NA
TGTGCCAGCAGCCCGTCGCGGCAGGGGGGCCGCAACTATGGCTACACCTTC
CASSPSRQGGRNYGYTF
>TRBJ1-1|NA|TRBV19|NA
TGTGCCAGTAGTCCCAACAGGAACACTGAAGCTTTCTTT
CASSPNRNTEAFF
>TRBJ2-7|TRBD1|TRBV7-7|once
TGTGCTAGCAGCCTACAGGGGGCGAAGGACGAGCAGTACTTC
CASSLQGAKDEQYF
>TRBJ2-5|TRBD2|TRBV27|NA
TGTGCCAGCAGTTTAGGGGGACTAGCAGATCAAGAGACCCAGTACTTC
CASSLGGLADQETQYF
>TRBJ1-5|NA|TRBV9|NA
TGTGCCAGCAGCGTAGCAGGGTCTAGCAATCAGCCCCAGCATTTT
CASSVAGSSNQPQHF
>TRBJ2-7|NA|TRBV6-5|NA
TGTGCCAGCAGTTACTCGAAGGTGGGGGCGATCTACGAGCAGTACTTC
CASSYSKVGAIYEQYF
>TRBJ1-4|NA|TRBV29-1|NA
TGCAGCGCTTTAACTTCAACTAATGAAAAACTGTTTTTT
CSALTSTNEKLFF
>TRBJ2-4|TRBD1|TRBV6-1|few
TGTGCCGGGGGACAGGGAGGAAACATTCAGTACTTC
CAGGQGGNIQYF
>TRBJ1-2|TRBD1|TRBV7-2|few
TGTGCCAGCAGCATAACCGGGACAGTTGGTGATGGCTACACCTTC
CASSITGTVGDGYTF
>TRBJ2-1|NA|TRBV6-6|NA
TGTGCCACCTTAGCGGATACCAATGAGCAGTTCTTC
CATLADTNEQFF
>TRBJ2-7|NA|TRBV11-2|few
TGTGCCAGCAGCTTAGGTTTGAGGGTTTCCTACGAGCAGTACTTC
CASSLGLRVSYEQYF
>TRBJ2-5|NA|TRBV5-1|once
TGCGCCAGCAGCCCGGGTGGCAGCCAAGAGACCCAGTACTTC
CASSPGGSQETQYF
>TRBJ2-1|TRBD2|TRBV6-4|few
TGTGCCAGCAGTGACTCAACTAGCGGGAGTAATGAGCAGTTCTTC
CASSDSTSGSNEQFF
>TRBJ1-1|NA|TRBV6-5|NA
TGTGCCAGCAGTTACCGGGAGGGGGACACTGAAGCTTTCTTT
CASSYREGDTEAFF
>TRBJ2-2|TRBD1|TRBV6-5|NA
TGTGCCAGCAGACGACAGGGGATGAACACCGGGGAGCTGTTTTTT
CASRRQGMNTGELFF
>TRBJ1-5|NA|TRBV19|NA
TGTGCCAGTGGAGGAGGCCTCAATCAGCCCCAGCATTTT
CASGGGLNQPQHF
>TRBJ1-5|TRBD1|TRBV9|NA
TGTGCCAGCAGCGTAGAGGTCAGGGGGCGTTTCAATCAGCCCCAGCATTTT
CASSVEVRGRFNQPQHF
>TRBJ2-7|NA|TRBV4-1|NA
TGCGCCAGCAGCCAAGAACGAGGAGGGCGTCCTTACGAGCAGTACTTC
CASSQERGGRPYEQYF
>TRBJ1-4|NA|TRBV28|once
TGTGCCAGCAGTTTAAGGCAACAGCCTATAACTAATGAAAAACTGTTTTTT
CASSLRQQPITNEKLFF
>TRBJ1-1|NA|TRBV7-2|NA
TGTGCCAGCAGCTTAAGGCAGGGGACTGAAGCTTTCTTT
CASSLRQGTEAFF
>TRBJ1-5|TRBD1|TRBV19|NA
TGTGCCAGTAGTACCGACAGGGCGACCCAGCATTTT
CASSTDRATQHF
>TRBJ1-1|TRBD1|TRBV27|NA
TGTGCCAGCAGTACAGGGGGAAGGTTAGGCACTGAAGCTTTCTTT
CASSTGGRLGTEAFF
>TRBJ1-4|NA|TRBV4-3|once
TGCGCCAGCAGCCAAGGGGGCGGGGGCAATGAAAAACTGTTTTTT
CASSQGGGGNEKLFF
>TRBJ2-1|TRBD2|TRBV27|NA
TGTGCCAGCAGTCGGCCCCCAGGGAGGGCCACCTACAATGAGCAGTTCTTC
CASSRPPGRATYNEQFF
>TRBJ2-7|NA|TRBV2|once
TGTGCCAGCAGTGAAAACACCGGGTCCCCCTTC
CASSENTGSPF
>TRBJ2-5|TRBD1|TRBV13|NA
TGTGCCAGCAGCTCAGGGGGCGCGGAGACCCAGTACTTC
CASSSGGAETQYF